Included here is one T cell receptor (beta chain) sequence, with context. Its antigen remains unknown. The sample comes from a study of T cells in Graves' hyperthyroidism and ophthalmopathy. Findings of the study overall: Most thyroid-expanded clonotypes above 0.001 were also found in blood.

The CDR3 regions of TCR beta were amplified from RNA transcripts. Primed by the HTBI set, a first-round RT-PCR was run on the TCR CDR3. TCRdb ran MiXCR on the multiplex PCR reads and lists one entry per CDR3 protein. Of more than 300,000 distinct CDR3 sequences listed, roughly 17% were seen once; the top ten hold 34%. Newly diagnosed patients aged 18 to 65 had hyperthyroidism of under 2 months' duration. Patients were excluded for uncontrolled infection, other autoimmune disease, pregnancy or lactation. Fresh peripheral blood, roughly 10 ml, was the source of the PBMCs. This CDR3 has 15 amino acids. Germline CDR1 and CDR2: PRHDT and FYEKMQ (reference sequence). V was pared by 3 bases and J by 5 bases, with 5 bases of the junction left unmatched.

V is TRBV13 and J is TRBJ2-3; 10 positions match TRBD2. The specimen sequenced was blood. The clonotype comes from a woman aged 25 to 39 with Graves' hyperthyroidism that later progressed to Graves' ophthalmopathy. The CDR3 protein is CASSLLAGVKDTQYF. CDR3 coding DNA: TGTGCCAGCAGCTTGCTAGCGGGGGTTAAAGATACGCAGTATTTT.